Listed below are T cell receptor beta chains from one sample, sequenced in a study of human T cells and chemical hapten exposure. TCRdb passed the RACE reads through MiXCR, listing each CDR3 protein once. The sample records roughly 70,000 distinct CDR3 sequences, around 9.8% being singletons. The sample consisted of whole blood, taken in connection with sensitization to the hapten diphenylcyclopropenone (DPC). Receptors originate from a middle-aged woman with alopecia areata. Some clones in this sample may be carry-over from other donors' samples. Each CDR3 is given with its conserved first and last residue. D genes are given only for firm matches. Expanded clones are given a class, and other clones once, few, many or no size at all.

>TRBD1|TRBJ1-6|TRBV12-3/TRBV12-4|15|-
CASSLLGQANSPLHF
TGTGCCAGCAGTTTACTGGGACAGGCCAATTCACCCCTCCACTTT
>-|TRBJ2-3|TRBV3-1|13|few
CASSQVGIDTQYF
TGTGCCAGCAGCCAAGTGGGCATCGATACGCAGTATTTT
>TRBD2|TRBJ2-1|TRBV27|15|many
CASAVLAGGGNEQFF
TGTGCCAGCGCCGTTCTAGCGGGGGGAGGGAATGAGCAGTTCTTC
>-|TRBJ2-1|TRBV29-1|13|few
CSVDKQLKYEQFF
TGCAGCGTTGATAAACAGCTGAAGTATGAGCAGTTCTTC
>-|TRBJ1-4|TRBV7-2|16|few
CASSSTRGITNEKLFF
TGTGCCAGCAGCTCAACTCGGGGGATAACTAATGAAAAACTGTTTTTT
>TRBD2|TRBJ2-7|TRBV2|16|many
CASSDLVAGGPYEQYF
TGTGCCAGCAGTGATTTAGTGGCGGGGGGGCCTTACGAGCAGTACTTC
>-|TRBJ1-1|TRBV7-9|15|-
CASSLGRQLNTEAFF
TGTGCCAGCAGCTTAGGAAGACAGTTGAACACTGAAGCTTTCTTT
>TRBD2|TRBJ2-4|TRBV11-1|17|-
CASSSWAGELAKNIQYF
TGTGCCAGCAGCTCCTGGGCGGGAGAACTAGCCAAAAACATTCAGTACTTC
>-|TRBJ2-7|TRBV7-2|12|many
CASSLGGTGFYF
TGTGCCAGCAGCTTAGGGGGCACCGGGTTTTACTTC
>-|TRBJ1-6|TRBV7-2|14|few
CASSYGLYNSPLHF
TGTGCCAGCAGCTACGGACTGTATAATTCACCCCTCCACTTT
>-|TRBJ1-2|TRBV18|14|many
CASSLEGPNYGYTF
TGTGCCAGCTCACTTGAGGGACCGAACTATGGCTACACCTTC
>-|TRBJ2-5|TRBV18|11|few
CASSGQETQYF
TGTGCCAGCTCAGGCCAAGAGACCCAGTACTTC
>-|TRBJ1-6|TRBV6-5|16|many
CASSLGTGSYNSPLHF
TGTGCCAGCAGTTTGGGAACAGGCTCCTATAATTCACCCCTCCACTTT
>-|TRBJ2-3|TRBV20-1|15|few
CSARDQRGITDTQYF
TGCAGTGCTAGAGATCAACGGGGGATCACAGATACGCAGTATTTT
>-|TRBJ2-7|TRBV27|15|many
CASSLSQGPTYEQYF
TGTGCCAGCAGTTTATCGCAGGGGCCTACCTACGAGCAGTACTTC
>-|TRBJ2-1|TRBV2|13|-
CASEGPGYNEQFF
TGTGCCAGCGAGGGGCCGGGGTACAATGAGCAGTTCTTC
>TRBD1|TRBJ2-1|TRBV5-5|13|many
CASSAGQGGEQFF
TGTGCCAGCAGCGCGGGACAGGGCGGTGAGCAGTTCTTC
>TRBD1|TRBJ1-2|TRBV27|19|many
CASSRAGTGGAIGVYGYTF
TGTGCCAGCAGTCGAGCAGGGACAGGGGGCGCAATCGGAGTCTATGGCTACACCTTC
>-|TRBJ2-6|TRBV6-5|15|few
CASSLTRHQTNVLTF
TGTGCCAGCAGTTTGACAAGACATCAGACCAACGTCCTGACTTTC
>-|TRBJ1-2|TRBV13|18|many
CASSLGGEGVPWDYGYTF
TGTGCCAGCAGCTTAGGCGGGGAAGGGGTCCCTTGGGATTATGGCTACACCTTC
>-|TRBJ2-1|TRBV6-2/TRBV6-3|12|-
CASSYPDFEQFF
TGTGCCAGCAGTTACCCGGATTTCGAGCAGTTCTTC
>TRBD2|TRBJ2-1|TRBV7-9|15|many
CASSLDSGGYNEQFF
TGTGCCAGCAGCTTAGATAGCGGGGGCTACAATGAGCAGTTCTTC
>TRBD1|TRBJ1-2|TRBV11-2|15|many
CASKRGEGADYGYTF
TGTGCCAGCAAGAGAGGAGAGGGGGCGGACTATGGCTACACCTTC
>-|TRBJ1-5|TRBV6-1|14|many
CASLGGNYNQPQHF
TGTGCCAGCCTTGGTGGGAATTACAATCAGCCCCAGCATTTT
>TRBD2|TRBJ2-3|TRBV6-2/TRBV6-3|16|few
CASSYPSSGISDTQYF
TGTGCCAGCAGTTACCCCTCCAGCGGGATATCAGATACGCAGTATTTT
>-|TRBJ2-7|TRBV24-1|12|many
CATASSSYEQYF
TGTGCCACCGCTTCGAGCTCCTACGAGCAGTACTTC
>-|TRBJ1-2|TRBV29-1|11|-
CSELTGHGYTF
TGCAGCGAGCTTACAGGTCACGGCTACACCTTC
>-|TRBJ1-1|TRBV20-1|14|many
CSASPLGVGSIAFF
TGCAGTGCTAGTCCATTAGGCGTGGGCTCGATAGCTTTCTTT
>-|TRBJ2-6|TRBV5-1|18|many
CASSLTPDGLSGANVLTF
TGCGCCAGCAGCTTGACGCCGGACGGACTTTCTGGGGCCAACGTCCTGACTTTC
>TRBD2|TRBJ2-2|TRBV10-1|13|few
CASSGGMTGELFF
TGCGCCAGCAGCGGGGGGATGACCGGGGAGCTGTTTTTT
>-|TRBJ2-4|TRBV2|12|-
CASRKGENIQYF
TGTGCCAGCAGAAAGGGTGAGAACATTCAGTACTTC
>-|TRBJ2-7|TRBV23-1|18|few
CASSQLPLETPGTYEQYF
TGCGCCAGCAGTCAATTACCCCTAGAGACCCCTGGTACTTACGAGCAGTACTTC
>-|TRBJ2-5|TRBV7-3|16|many
CASSLTASIVQETQYF
TGTGCCAGCAGCTTAACGGCCAGTATTGTCCAAGAGACCCAGTACTTC
>-|TRBJ2-3|TRBV6-6|13|once
CASSLPLADTQYF
TGTGCCAGCAGTCTCCCACTAGCAGATACGCAGTATTTT
>-|TRBJ1-2|TRBV12-3/TRBV12-4|15|many
CASSLMDSSNYGYTF
TGTGCCAGCAGTCTTATGGACAGCTCTAACTATGGCTACACCTTC
>TRBD2|TRBJ2-3|TRBV11-2|15|many
CASSKLAGVPDTQYF
TGTGCCAGCAGCAAACTAGCGGGGGTGCCAGATACGCAGTATTTT
>-|TRBJ1-5|TRBV18|14|many
CASSPWDTNQPQHF
TGTGCCAGCTCACCATGGGACACCAATCAGCCCCAGCATTTT
>TRBD1|TRBJ2-1|TRBV7-2|18|few
CASSLARSGTGLANEQFF
TGTGCCAGCAGCTTAGCGCGATCTGGGACAGGGTTGGCCAATGAGCAGTTCTTC
>-|TRBJ1-4|TRBV10-1|14|many
CASSGSLASGKLFF
TGCGCCAGCAGTGGGTCTTTGGCCTCGGGAAAACTGTTTTTT
>TRBD1|TRBJ1-6|TRBV7-9|14|many
CASTLSGGDSPLHF
TGTGCCAGCACCCTATCAGGGGGAGATTCACCCCTCCACTTT
>-|TRBJ2-1|TRBV7-3|12|many
CASSSVYNEQFF
TGTGCCAGCAGCTCAGTATACAATGAGCAGTTCTTC
>TRBD1|TRBJ1-4|TRBV18|15|few
CASSPPGTGSEKLFF
TGTGCCAGCTCACCACCGGGGACAGGGTCTGAAAAACTGTTTTTT
>TRBD1|TRBJ1-1|TRBV30|12|-
CALGQLNTEAFF
TGTGCCTTGGGACAGCTAAACACTGAAGCTTTCTTT
>-|TRBJ2-1|TRBV27|15|many
CASSFQLAAYNEQFF
TGTGCCAGCAGTTTCCAACTAGCCGCCTACAATGAGCAGTTCTTC
>TRBD1|TRBJ2-1|TRBV5-6|15|many
CASSRRGGQLNEQFF
TGTGCCAGCAGCCGTCGTGGGGGACAGTTGAATGAGCAGTTCTTC
>TRBD1|TRBJ2-7|TRBV4-3|15|many
CASSRQTGGNYEQYF
TGCGCCAGCAGCCGACAGACAGGGGGGAACTACGAGCAGTACTTC
>-|TRBJ2-1|TRBV7-9|16|many
CASSLIFRGPDNEQFF
TGTGCCAGCAGCTTAATATTCCGGGGGCCGGACAATGAGCAGTTCTTC
>-|TRBJ2-5|TRBV6-5|15|many
CASRQRPGAQETQYF
TGTGCCAGCAGACAACGGCCGGGGGCCCAAGAGACCCAGTACTTC
>-|TRBJ2-2|TRBV15|13|few
CATSRANTGELFF
TGTGCCACCAGCAGGGCGAACACCGGGGAGCTGTTTTTT
>-|TRBJ1-4|TRBV6-6|12|many
CASSALNEKLFF
TGTGCCAGCAGCGCCCTTAATGAAAAACTGTTTTTT